These 29 T cell receptor beta chains were all obtained from the same sample, sequenced in a study of CD8 T cells in ankylosing spondylitis. Study observations and caveats: It appeared that ankylosing spondylitis blood was characterized by a TCR beta motif of several highly homologous variants.

TCRdb fed the 5' RACE reads into MiXCR, producing one record per CDR3 protein. The sample includes a few hundred thousand distinct CDR3 sequences, under 25% of them seen just once. No cognate antigen is known for these TCRs. Sequenced: blood, either unsorted or a sorted T cell fraction (not recorded which). These receptors were taken from a male donor with ankylosing spondylitis.

The chain joins TRBV18 to TRBJ1-1; D possibly corresponds to TRBD1 (6 bases). Per germline, CDR1 KGHSH and CDR2 LQKENI. The CDR3 runs to 17 residues. V lost 6 bases and J lost 0, with 20 bases in between. CDR3 sequence (DNA): TGTGCCAGCTCCTCCCGACAGGTCCGGGGAATGAACACTGAAGCTTTCTTT. It codes for CASSSRQVRGMNTEAFF.

This clonotype was picked up a small number of times. The gene calls are TRBV20-1 and TRBJ1-6; 8 bases are a match to TRBD1. Trimming removed 6 bases from V and 8 bases from J; junction bases left unmatched: 6. This CDR3 comprises 13 residues. The germline V gene encodes CDR1 DFQATT and CDR2 SNEGSKA (reference sequence). In DNA form, the CDR3 reads TGCAGTGCCCAGACAGGGGAAGATTCACCCCTCCACTTT. Translation: CSAQTGEDSPLHF.

The gene calls are TRBV6-5 and TRBJ2-2, with TRBD1 matching over 9 bases. Trimming at V came to 2 bases and at J to 6 bases, leaving 1 base not matched to a gene. This CDR3 region has 14 residues. The germline V gene has CDR1 MNHEY and CDR2 SVGAGI. The CDR3 DNA reads as TGTGCCAGCAGTTACCGACAGGGGGCCGGGGAGCTGTTTTTT. The encoded protein is CASSYRQGAGELFF.

The chain employs TRBV20-1 and TRBJ2-3; 8 positions agree with TRBD2. With V trimmed by 7 bases and J by 0 bases, 9 bases remained unmatched. The CDR3 consists of 15 residues. Germline values: CDR1 DFQATT, CDR2 SNEGSKA (reference sequence). DNA for the CDR3: TGCAGTGTCGAACATAGCGGGACTAGCACAGATACGCAGTATTTT. Its protein is CSVEHSGTSTDTQYF.

This clonotype was found once. This chain connects TRBV11-2 to TRBJ2-7; D remains ambiguous. Germline-derived CDR1 and CDR2 are SGHAT and FQNNGV. This CDR3 region has 14 residues. Trimming removed 7 bases from V and 3 bases from J, with 16 bases in between. The CDR3 is CASIYAGQSYEQYF. The DNA for the CDR3 is TGTGCCAGCATCTACGCTGGGCAGAGCTACGAGCAGTACTTC.

The chain has TRBV12-3 or TRBV12-4 and TRBJ2-3; 7 bases agree with TRBD2. The V and J ends lost 5 bases and 6 bases, in that order; junction bases with no gene match: 11. The CDR3 spans 15 residues. As DNA, the CDR3 is TGTGCCAGCAGTCAAGGTCTAGCGGCCCCCGATACGCAGTATTTT. Protein sequence: CASSQGLAAPDTQYF.

The chain couples TRBV28 to TRBJ1-5; D might be TRBD1 (5 bases). Per the germline V gene, CDR1 is MDHEN and CDR2 is SYDVKM. Trimming took off 5 bases at V and 4 bases at J, with 21 bases between the two ends. This CDR3 is built from 17 residues. The CDR3 protein is CASSPGTARPFNQPQHF. The CDR3 DNA sequence: TGTGCCAGCAGTCCTGGGACGGCTCGGCCTTTTAATCAGCCCCAGCATTTT.

Here the CDR3 reads CSAGGGRAYNEQFF. The CDR3 DNA reads as TGCAGTGCCGGGGGGGGGAGGGCCTACAATGAGCAGTTCTTC. The chain combines TRBV20-1 with TRBJ2-1, with 8 nucleotides matching TRBD2. Germline loops: CDR1 DFQATT, CDR2 SNEGSKA (reference sequence). This CDR3 contains 14 residues. Trimming removed 6 bases from V and 2 bases from J; junction bases left unmatched: 6.

This clonotype has only a few counts. V and J are TRBV20-1 and TRBJ2-3, with D unclear. The CDR3 totals 13 residues. V was cut by 4 bases and J by 0 bases, with 8 bases left in between. Per the germline V gene, CDR1 is DFQATT and CDR2 is SNEGSKA (reference sequence). The CDR3 sequence: CSATRFSTDTQYF. Here the CDR3 DNA reads TGCAGTGCTACCCGGTTTAGCACAGATACGCAGTATTTT.

This clonotype was picked up one time. The CDR3 protein is CASRSTVDLPEQYF. CDR3 nucleotide sequence: TGTGCCAGCAGATCGACGGTTGACCTACCCGAGCAGTACTTC. V is TRBV6-1 and J is TRBJ2-7; D call uncertain. V lost 6 bases and J lost 6, with 18 bases in between. CDR3 length: 14 residues. Germline V gives CDR1 MNHNS, CDR2 SASEGT.

This chain uses TRBV11-3 with TRBJ2-1, with D unclear. Trimming left V 5 bases short and J 3 bases short, with 14 bases between. The CDR3 totals 15 residues. In germline, CDR1 is SGHNT, CDR2 YENEEA. The CDR3: CASSPPENSYNEQFF. The CDR3 bases are TGTGCCAGCAGCCCCCCGGAGAATAGCTACAATGAGCAGTTCTTC.

This clonotype was picked up many times. The chain links TRBV28 to TRBJ2-7, with 8 bases fitting TRBD1. Germline CDR1 and CDR2: MDHEN and SYDVKM. The CDR3 has 15 amino acids. The V gene end was trimmed by 5 bases and the J gene end by 3 bases; junction bases not matched to a gene: 9. For the CDR3, the DNA is TGTGCCAGCAGTCCCGGGACAGGTCGATTCTACGAGCAGTACTTC. Encoded protein: CASSPGTGRFYEQYF. Full variable domain (outside the CDR3, taken from reference TRBV28 and TRBJ2-7): DVKVTQSSRYLVKRTGEKVFLECVQDMDHENMFWYRQDPGLGLRLIYFSYDVKMKEKGDIPEGYSVSREKKERFSLILESASTNQTSMYLCASSPGTGRFYEQYFGPGTRLTVT.

This clonotype showed up just a few times. As DNA, the CDR3 is TGTGCCAGCAGCTTAGCGGGCCAAGATGGCTACACCTTC. As protein: CASSLAGQDGYTF. The chain recombines TRBV7-9 with TRBJ1-2, with D unresolved. The V and J ends lost 0 bases and 6 bases respectively, with 8 bases between them. The CDR3 is 13 amino acids. The germline CDR1 and CDR2 sequences are SEHNR and FQNEAQ (reference sequence). The complete variable domain, with remaining parts taken from reference TRBV7-9 and TRBJ1-2, reads DTGVSQNPRHKITKRGQNVTFRCDPISEHNRLYWYRQTLGQGPEFLTYFQNEAQLEKSRLLSDRFSAERPKGSFSTLEIQRTEQGDSAMYLCASSLAGQDGYTFGSGTRLTVV.

This clonotype has only a few counts. The chain uses TRBV20-1 and TRBJ1-3; TRBD1 matches at 9 bases. The germline CDR1 and CDR2 sequences are DFQATT and SNEGSKA (reference sequence). With 3 bases clipped from V and 0 bases from J, the junction kept 0 bases outside the gene matches. The CDR3 is made up of 14 amino acids. The CDR3 DNA follows: TGCAGTGCTAGGACAGGGGGCTCTGGAAACACCATATATTTT. Its translation: CSARTGGSGNTIYF.

In DNA, the CDR3 is TGTGCCAGCGGATTCACAGGGATCTCGGAAAAACTGTTTTTT. Its protein product is CASGFTGISEKLFF. The V gene is TRBV12-3 or TRBV12-4, the J gene TRBJ1-4; the D gene is possibly TRBD1 (6 bases). The CDR3 has 14 amino acids. The V end lost 8 bases, the J end lost 8 bases, and 18 bases lay between the germline ends.

This clonotype has only a few counts. The chain joins TRBV19 to TRBJ2-2; D remains ambiguous. V shed 5 bases and J shed 8 bases, with 9 bases lying between them. CDR1 is LNHDA, CDR2 SQIVND, per germline (reference sequence). The CDR3 runs to 12 residues. CDR3 protein: CASSDRVGELFF. The CDR3, as DNA: TGTGCCAGTAGTGATCGTGTGGGGGAGCTGTTTTTT.

The chain is built from TRBV9 and TRBJ1-2, with TRBD1 as a possible D gene (5 bases). The V end lost 0 bases, the J end lost 7 bases, and 25 bases lay between the germline ends. Looked up from germline, CDR1 is SGDLS and CDR2 is YYNGEE. The CDR3 covers 18 residues. Here the CDR3 DNA reads TGTGCCAGCAGCGTAGATTCTCGTCGGCAGCAAACGAGGGGTGGCTACACCTTC. Translation gives CASSVDSRRQQTRGGYTF. The whole variable domain, filled in from reference TRBV9 and TRBJ1-2, reads DSGVTQTPKHLITATGQRVTLRCSPRSGDLSVYWYQQSLDQGLQFLIQYYNGEERAKGNILERFSAQQFPDLHSELNLSSLELGDSALYFCASSVDSRRQQTRGGYTFGSGTRLTVV.

V and J are TRBV5-1 and TRBJ2-3; 8 nucleotides align to TRBD1. This CDR3 spans 15 amino acids. Germline CDR1 SGHRS, CDR2 YFSETQ. V lost 5 bases, J lost 5 bases, and 10 bases stayed unmatched. The CDR3 here is CASRLGQGRRDTQYF. The CDR3 DNA follows: TGCGCCAGCAGGCTTGGACAGGGAAGAAGAGATACGCAGTATTTT.

The J gene is TRBJ2-7, the V gene TRBV3-1; 12 bases are a match to TRBD2. The CDR3 spans 16 residues. V gave up 4 bases and J gave up 0 bases; unmatched junction bases: 4. In germline, CDR1 is LGHDT, CDR2 YNNKEL (reference sequence). The CDR3 nucleotides read TGTGCCAGCAGCCCAGGACTAGCGGGGAACTCCTACGAGCAGTACTTC. This encodes CASSPGLAGNSYEQYF.

CDR3 nucleotides: TGTGCCACCAGCAGAGCAAATAGCTACGGGGAGCTGTTTTTT. This gives the protein CATSRANSYGELFF. The V and J genes are TRBV15 and TRBJ2-2; D is unclear. Trimming cost V 1 base and J 7 bases, with 10 bases left between them. The germline V gene encodes CDR1 LNHNV and CDR2 YYDKDF (reference sequence). This CDR3 contains 14 residues. Full variable domain (outside the CDR3, taken from reference TRBV15 and TRBJ2-2): DAMVIQNPRYQVTQFGKPVTLSCSQTLNHNVMYWYQQKSSQAPKLLFHYYDKDFNNEADTPDNFQSRRPNTSFCFLDIRSPGLGDTAMYLCATSRANSYGELFFGEGSRLTVL.

This clonotype was seen only a few times. The rearrangement uses TRBV9 and TRBJ2-1; the match to TRBD1 covers 9 bases. The V and J ends lost 3 bases and 7 bases, in that order; junction bases with no gene match: 8. The CDR3 spans 15 residues. Germline CDR1 SGDLS, CDR2 YYNGEE. CDR3 coding DNA: TGTGCCAGCAGCGAAAGGGCCGGACAGGGGAATGAGCAGTTCTTC. Its protein is CASSERAGQGNEQFF.

In its sample, this clonotype was seen a few times. The rearrangement uses TRBV5-6 and TRBJ1-6, with 7 nucleotides matching TRBD1. The CDR3 runs 16 residues. Trimming at V came to 4 bases and at J to 0 bases, leaving 4 bases not matched to a gene. The germline V gene has CDR1 SGHDT and CDR2 YYEEEE. This CDR3 is CASSPRTGSYNSPLHF. DNA of the CDR3: TGTGCCAGCAGCCCGAGGACAGGCTCCTATAATTCACCCCTCCACTTT.

The V and J genes are TRBV20-1 and TRBJ2-1; D unresolved. CDR3 length: 13 amino acids. CDR1 is DFQATT, CDR2 SNEGSKA, per germline (reference sequence). Trimming stripped 2 bases from V and 1 base from J, with 6 bases between. The CDR3 DNA reads TGCAGTGCTAGACGGAGTTCCTACAATGAGCAGTTCTTC. This gives the protein CSARRSSYNEQFF.

The chain joins TRBV5-1 to TRBJ2-2, with 9 nucleotides matching TRBD2. This CDR3 has 15 amino acids. The germline gives CDR1 SGHRS, CDR2 YFSETQ. With V trimmed by 5 bases and J by 3 bases, 5 bases remained unmatched. DNA of the CDR3: TGCGCCAGCAGTTCGAGGACTAGCGACACCGGGGAGCTGTTTTTT. The encoded protein is CASSSRTSDTGELFF.

This rearrangement joins TRBV5-1 to TRBJ1-5; D unclear. Germline V lookup: CDR1 SGHRS, CDR2 YFSETQ. V was pared by 0 bases and J by 5 bases, with 6 bases between. This CDR3 region has 13 residues. In DNA form, the CDR3 reads TGCGCCAGCAGCTTGGCCTTTGATCAGCCCCAGCATTTT. It codes for CASSLAFDQPQHF.

This clonotype showed up just a few times. The chain links TRBV12-5 to TRBJ2-1; a weak D match, TRBD2 (5 bases). The CDR3 sequence is 15 residues long. Trimming pared 0 bases from V and 6 bases from J, leaving 12 bases between. Germline loops: CDR1 LGHNT, CDR2 FRNRAP. CDR3 residues: CASGLVRRGGNEQFF. The CDR3 coding sequence is TGTGCTAGTGGTTTGGTACGTCGAGGAGGCAATGAGCAGTTCTTC.

The V and J genes are TRBV10-3 and TRBJ1-6, with 7 bases lining up with TRBD1. The V gene end was trimmed by 10 bases and the J gene end by 7 bases; junction bases not matched to a gene: 7. Germline V gene sequence: CDR1 ENHRY, CDR2 SYGVKD. The CDR3 runs 13 residues. CDR3 sequence reads: CASGQAENSPLHF. The CDR3 DNA is TGTGCCAGTGGACAGGCGGAGAATTCACCCCTCCACTTT.

This chain uses TRBV3-1 with TRBJ2-2, with D possibly matching TRBD2 (5 bases). CDR3 size: 16 residues. Germline V gene data show CDR1 as LGHDT and CDR2 as YNNKEL (reference sequence). Between the trimmed V and J ends, which lost 1 base and 0 bases, there was a span of 9 bases. The CDR3, as DNA: TGTGCCAGCAGCCAAGTTAGTAGCGCGAACACCGGGGAGCTGTTTTTT. Its translation: CASSQVSSANTGELFF.

A few counts support this clonotype. V is TRBV29-1 and J is TRBJ2-2; 7 bases align to TRBD1. The CDR3 spans 14 residues. V gave up 7 bases and J gave up 4 bases; unmatched junction bases: 9. CDR1 SQVTM and CDR2 ANQGSEA come from the germline V gene. CDR3 DNA: TGCAGCGCTCTCGAAGGGGGCGGCACCGGGGAGCTGTTTTTT. Its translation is CSALEGGGTGELFF.